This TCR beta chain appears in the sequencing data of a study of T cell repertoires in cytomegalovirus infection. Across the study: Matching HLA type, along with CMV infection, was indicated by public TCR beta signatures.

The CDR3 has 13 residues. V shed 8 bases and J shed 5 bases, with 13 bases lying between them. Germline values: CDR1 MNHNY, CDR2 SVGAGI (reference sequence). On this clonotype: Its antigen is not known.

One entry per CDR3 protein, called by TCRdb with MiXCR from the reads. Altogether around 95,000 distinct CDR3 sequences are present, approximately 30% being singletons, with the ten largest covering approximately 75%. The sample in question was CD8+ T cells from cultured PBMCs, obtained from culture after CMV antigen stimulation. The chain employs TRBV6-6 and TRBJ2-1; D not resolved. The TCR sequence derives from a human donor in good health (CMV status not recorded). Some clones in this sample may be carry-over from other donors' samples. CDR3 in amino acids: CASALFTNNEQFF. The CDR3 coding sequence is TGTGCCAGCGCCCTTTTCACAAACAATGAGCAGTTCTTC.